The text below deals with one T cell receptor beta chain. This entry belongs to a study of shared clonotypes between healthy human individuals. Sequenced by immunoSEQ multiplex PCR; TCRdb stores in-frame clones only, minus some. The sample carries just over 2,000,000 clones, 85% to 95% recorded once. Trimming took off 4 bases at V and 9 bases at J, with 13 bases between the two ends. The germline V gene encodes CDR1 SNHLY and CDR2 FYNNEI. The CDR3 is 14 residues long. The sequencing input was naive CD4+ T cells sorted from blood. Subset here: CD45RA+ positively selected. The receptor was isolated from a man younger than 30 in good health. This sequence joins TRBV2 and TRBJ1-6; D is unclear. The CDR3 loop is CASSGNRAGSPLHF. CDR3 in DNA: TGTGCCAGCAGTGGAAACCGGGCTGGTTCACCCCTCCACTTT. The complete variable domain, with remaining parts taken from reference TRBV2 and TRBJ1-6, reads EPEVTQTPSHQVTQMGQEVILRCVPISNHLYFYWYRQILGQKVEFLVSFYNNEISEKSEIFDDQFSVERPDGSNFTLKIRSTKLEDSAMYFCASSGNRAGSPLHFGNGTRLTVT.